The rows below give T cell receptor beta chains drawn from one sample of a study of identical twins. TCRdb called the 5' RACE reads again in MiXCR, with one record for every CDR3 protein. The data show 550,000 to 700,000 distinct CDR3 sequences, 21% seen once. A further study also used this sample, focusing on T cells expressing NK-cell markers.

Input material: PBMCs. These receptors were taken from a woman younger than 35 in good health. Each CDR3 is given without its conserved first and last residue.

v_gene	CDR3aa
TRBV24-1	ATSHRAADTQY
TRBV7-2	ASSLMKGVEQY
TRBV15	ATSRGPTSGKGYEQY
TRBV12-3/TRBV12-4	ASSPPELASYNEQF
TRBV29-1	SAGGLAGGPGTGELF
TRBV15	ATNLQGVGREQF
TRBV5-1	ASSSRGTSETQY
TRBV7-6	ASSPSPGRGVNTIY
TRBV25-1	ATGSSYEQY
TRBV12-3/TRBV12-4	ASSLRRDPRDTQY
TRBV6-1	ASRRTGVSSSYNEQF
TRBV7-9	ASSRRESNYGYT
TRBV5-1	ASSPTSGTNNEQF
TRBV11-2	ASSSTGGASGSYNEQF
TRBV7-9	ASSLMRGFYNEQF
TRBV2	ASSKTGTEQTQY
TRBV4-3	ASSQRAGRDNEQF
TRBV20-1	SARDGRDGVSPLH
TRBV10-3	AISSLRGADTQY
TRBV12-3/TRBV12-4	ASSVTGQPQH
TRBV7-2	ASSLSPKDGYT
TRBV6-5	ASSYSGQGGDIQY
TRBV29-1	SSKPGGETQY
TRBV5-6	ASHATIRTGMFDEQY
TRBV20-1	SARGRADYEQY
TRBV5-6	ASSPGARPYEQY
TRBV20-1	SALNRRGSWATQY
TRBV12-3/TRBV12-4	ASRRQGNSNQPQH
TRBV5-1	ASSWDVRSEAF
TRBV2	ASSGDRGKLF
TRBV15	ATSRGLADEQF
TRBV12-5	ASEGLVDTQY
TRBV5-1	ASSQKTGSHEQY